This T cell receptor beta chain was sequenced in a study of cytomegalovirus exposure and HLA in healthy donors. At the level of the study: Early released data comprised around 85 million unique TCRs from HLA-typed donors.

The study ran its PCR with 60 Vbeta and 13 Jbeta primers. Profiling relied on immunoSEQ multiplex PCR, and the TCRdb table lists in-frame clones only, not all of them. This sample carries 60,000 to 70,000 clones, around four fifths of them seen once, and the ten largest clones take 5%. As for this clone: Its specificity is unknown.

Looked up from germline, CDR1 is LNHDA and CDR2 is SQIVND (reference sequence). The ends were cut back, 1 base at V and 0 bases at J, with 4 bases in the middle. The CDR3 loop spans 14 amino acids. Regarding the study as a whole: Previously analyzed data showed that most TCR beta V segments were productive at a frequency of about 90% or about 30%. Cytomegalovirus-associated TCR beta chains were listed, numbering roughly 150. As immune exposure information, only CMV serostatus was available.

The TCR was taken from a male donor in good health and CMV-seropositive. Input material: PBMCs. J is TRBJ1-5 and V is TRBV19; D ambiguous. This CDR3 reads CASSIAVSNQPQHF. The CDR3, as DNA: TGTGCCAGTAGTATAGCGGTTAGCAATCAGCCCCAGCATTTT.